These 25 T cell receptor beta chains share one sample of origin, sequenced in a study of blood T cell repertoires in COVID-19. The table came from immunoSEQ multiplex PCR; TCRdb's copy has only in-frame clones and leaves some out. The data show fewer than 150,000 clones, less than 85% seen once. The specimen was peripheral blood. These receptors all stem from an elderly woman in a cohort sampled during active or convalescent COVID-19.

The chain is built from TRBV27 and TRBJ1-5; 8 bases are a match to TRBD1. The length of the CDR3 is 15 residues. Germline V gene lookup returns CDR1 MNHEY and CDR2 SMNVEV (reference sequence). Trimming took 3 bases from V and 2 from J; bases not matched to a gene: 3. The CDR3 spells CASSFRTGRNQPQHF. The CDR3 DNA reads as TGTGCCAGCAGTTTTAGGACAGGGCGCAATCAGCCCCAGCATTTT.

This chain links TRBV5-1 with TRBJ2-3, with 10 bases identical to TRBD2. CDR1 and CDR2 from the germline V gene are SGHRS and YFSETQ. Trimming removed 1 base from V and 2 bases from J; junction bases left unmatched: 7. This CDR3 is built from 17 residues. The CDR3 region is CASSLPHLAGATDTQYF. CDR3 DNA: TGCGCCAGCAGCTTGCCCCATCTAGCGGGGGCCACAGATACGCAGTATTTT.

CDR3: CASSQDGRGTAKNIQYF. In DNA, the CDR3 is TGTGCCAGCAGCCAAGATGGCAGGGGAACAGCCAAAAACATTCAGTACTTC. The V call is TRBV4-2, the J call TRBJ2-4; D may be TRBD1 (6 bases). V was pared by 0 bases and J by 0 bases, with 12 bases between. The germline gives CDR1 LGHNA, CDR2 YNFKEQ. The CDR3 totals 17 residues.

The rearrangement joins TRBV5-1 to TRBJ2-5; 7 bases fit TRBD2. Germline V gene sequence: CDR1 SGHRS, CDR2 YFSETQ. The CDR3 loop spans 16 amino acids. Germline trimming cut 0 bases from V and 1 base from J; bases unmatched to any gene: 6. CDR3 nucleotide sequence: TGCGCCAGCAGCTTGGCCGGCGGGGGACTCCAAGAGACCCAGTACTTC. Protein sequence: CASSLAGGGLQETQYF.

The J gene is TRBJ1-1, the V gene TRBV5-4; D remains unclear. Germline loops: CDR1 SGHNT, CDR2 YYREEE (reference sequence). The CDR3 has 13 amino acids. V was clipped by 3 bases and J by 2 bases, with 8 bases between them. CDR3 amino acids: CASSSGYNTEAFF. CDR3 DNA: TGTGCCAGCAGCTCCGGGTATAACACTGAAGCTTTCTTT.

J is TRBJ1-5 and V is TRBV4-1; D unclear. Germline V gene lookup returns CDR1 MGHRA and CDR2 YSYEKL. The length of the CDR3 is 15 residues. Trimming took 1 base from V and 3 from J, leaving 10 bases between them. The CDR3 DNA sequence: TGCGCCAGCAGCCAAGCTCAGGCTCTCAATCAGCCCCAGCATTTT. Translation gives CASSQAQALNQPQHF.

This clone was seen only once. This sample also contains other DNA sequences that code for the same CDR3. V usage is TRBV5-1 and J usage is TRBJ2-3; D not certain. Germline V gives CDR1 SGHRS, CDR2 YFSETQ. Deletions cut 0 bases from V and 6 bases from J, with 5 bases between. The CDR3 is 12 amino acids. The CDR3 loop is CASSLARDTQYF. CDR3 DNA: TGCGCCAGCAGCTTGGCGAGGGATACGCAGTATTTT.

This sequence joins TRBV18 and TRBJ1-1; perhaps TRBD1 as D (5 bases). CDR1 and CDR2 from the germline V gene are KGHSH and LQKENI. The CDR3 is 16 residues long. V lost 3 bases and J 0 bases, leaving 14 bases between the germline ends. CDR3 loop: CASSPQATGLNTEAFF. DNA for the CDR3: TGTGCCAGCTCACCCCAGGCTACAGGTCTGAACACTGAAGCTTTCTTT.

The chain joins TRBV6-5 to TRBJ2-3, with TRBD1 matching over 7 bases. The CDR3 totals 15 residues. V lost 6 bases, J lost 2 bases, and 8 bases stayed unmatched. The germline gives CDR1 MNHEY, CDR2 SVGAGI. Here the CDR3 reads CASRIDRVLTDTQYF. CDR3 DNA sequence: TGTGCCAGCAGGATTGACAGGGTACTCACAGATACGCAGTATTTT.

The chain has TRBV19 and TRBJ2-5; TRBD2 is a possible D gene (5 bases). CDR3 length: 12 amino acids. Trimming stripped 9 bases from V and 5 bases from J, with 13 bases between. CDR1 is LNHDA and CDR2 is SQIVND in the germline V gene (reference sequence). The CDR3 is CASADFGETQYF. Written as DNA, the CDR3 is TGTGCCAGCGCGGACTTCGGGGAGACCCAGTACTTC.

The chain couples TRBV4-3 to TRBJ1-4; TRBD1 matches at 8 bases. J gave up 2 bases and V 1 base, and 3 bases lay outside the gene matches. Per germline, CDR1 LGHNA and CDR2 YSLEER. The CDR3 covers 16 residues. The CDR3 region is CASSQGQGYTNEKLFF. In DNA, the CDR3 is TGCGCCAGCAGCCAAGGACAGGGGTACACTAATGAAAAACTGTTTTTT.

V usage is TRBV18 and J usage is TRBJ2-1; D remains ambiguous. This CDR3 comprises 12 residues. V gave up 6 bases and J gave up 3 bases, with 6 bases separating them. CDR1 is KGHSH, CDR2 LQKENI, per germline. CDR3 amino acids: CASSPGYNEQFF. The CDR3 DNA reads TGTGCCAGCTCCCCGGGCTACAATGAGCAGTTCTTC.

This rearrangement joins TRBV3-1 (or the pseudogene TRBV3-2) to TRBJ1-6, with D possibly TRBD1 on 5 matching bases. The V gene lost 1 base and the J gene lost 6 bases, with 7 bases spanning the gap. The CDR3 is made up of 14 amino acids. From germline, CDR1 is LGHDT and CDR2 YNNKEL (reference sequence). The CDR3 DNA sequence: TGTGCCAGCAGCCAAGGCACAGGTAATTCACCCCTCCACTTT. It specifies CASSQGTGNSPLHF.

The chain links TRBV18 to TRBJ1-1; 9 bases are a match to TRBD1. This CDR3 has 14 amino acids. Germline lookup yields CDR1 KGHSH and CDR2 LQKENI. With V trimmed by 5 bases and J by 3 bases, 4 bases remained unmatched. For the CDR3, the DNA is TGTGCCAGCTCAACAGGGGGCATAGACACTGAAGCTTTCTTT. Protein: CASSTGGIDTEAFF.

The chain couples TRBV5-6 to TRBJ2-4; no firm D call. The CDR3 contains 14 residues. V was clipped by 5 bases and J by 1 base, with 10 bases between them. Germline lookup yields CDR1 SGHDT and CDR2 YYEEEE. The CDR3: CASRPYGAKNIQYF. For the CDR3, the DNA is TGTGCCAGCAGGCCGTACGGGGCCAAAAACATTCAGTACTTC. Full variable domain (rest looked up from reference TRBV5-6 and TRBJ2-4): DAGVTQSPTHLIKTRGQQVTLRCSPKSGHDTVSWYQQALGQGPQFIFQYYEEEERQRGNFPDRFSGHQFPNYSSELNVNALLLGDSALYLCASRPYGAKNIQYFGAGTRLSVL.

CDR3 sequence (DNA): TGTGCCAGTAGTAGGGGCGGAGGGTTCACAGATACGCAGTATTTT. Protein sequence: CASSRGGGFTDTQYF. The chain carries TRBV19 and TRBJ2-3; D perhaps matches TRBD2 (6 bases). V lost 4 bases, J lost 2 bases, and 13 bases lay in between. The CDR3 contains 15 residues. Looked up from germline, CDR1 is LNHDA and CDR2 is SQIVND (reference sequence). Drawing the rest from reference TRBV19 and TRBJ2-3, the complete variable domain is DGGITQSPKYLFRKEGQNVTLSCEQNLNHDAMYWYRQDPGQGLRLIYYSQIVNDFQKGDIAEGYSVSREKKESFPLTVTSAQKNPTAFYLCASSRGGGFTDTQYFGPGTRLTVL.

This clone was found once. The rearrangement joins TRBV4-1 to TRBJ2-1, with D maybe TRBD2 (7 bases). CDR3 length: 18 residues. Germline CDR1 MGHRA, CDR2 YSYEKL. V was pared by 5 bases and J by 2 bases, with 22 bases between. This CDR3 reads CASSESPGGGKTYNEQFF. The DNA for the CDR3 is TGCGCCAGCAGCGAGTCACCGGGCGGGGGCAAAACCTACAATGAGCAGTTCTTC.

The CDR3, as DNA: TGTGCCAGCTCCTCAACAGGGCTGTCAGATACGCAGTATTTT. It is translated as CASSSTGLSDTQYF. The rearrangement links TRBV18 to TRBJ2-3; a weak D match, TRBD1 (6 bases). CDR1 is KGHSH and CDR2 is LQKENI in the germline V gene. Trimming shortened V by 6 bases and J by 4 bases, and 14 bases separated the two germline ends. The CDR3 has 14 amino acids.

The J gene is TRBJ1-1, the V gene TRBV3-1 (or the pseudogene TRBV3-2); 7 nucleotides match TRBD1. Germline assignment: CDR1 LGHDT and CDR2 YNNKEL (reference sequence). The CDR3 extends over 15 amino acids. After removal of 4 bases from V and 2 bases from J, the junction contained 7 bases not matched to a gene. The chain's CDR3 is CASSRQTGTNTEAFF. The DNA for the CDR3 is TGTGCCAGCAGCCGACAGACAGGGACTAACACTGAAGCTTTCTTT.

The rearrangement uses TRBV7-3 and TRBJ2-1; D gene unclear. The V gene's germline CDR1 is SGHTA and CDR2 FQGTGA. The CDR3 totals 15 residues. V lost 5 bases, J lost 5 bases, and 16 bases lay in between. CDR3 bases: TGTGCCAGCAGCCCCCGTGACACAATTAACAATGAGCAGTTCTTC. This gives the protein CASSPRDTINNEQFF.

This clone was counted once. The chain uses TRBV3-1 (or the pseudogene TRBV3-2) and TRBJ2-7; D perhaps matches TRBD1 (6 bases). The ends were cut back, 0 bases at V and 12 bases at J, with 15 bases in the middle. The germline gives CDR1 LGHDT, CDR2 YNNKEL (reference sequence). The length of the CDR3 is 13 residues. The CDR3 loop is CASSQDNPRGLYV. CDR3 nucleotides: TGTGCCAGCAGCCAAGATAACCCCAGGGGTTTGTACGTC.

This chain's CDR3 is CASRSRGRGETQYF. The CDR3 DNA reads as TGTGCCAGTAGGTCCAGGGGGCGCGGAGAGACCCAGTACTTC. The chain carries TRBV19 and TRBJ2-5; TRBD1 matches at 8 bases. The CDR3 loop spans 14 amino acids. Germline assignment: CDR1 LNHDA and CDR2 SQIVND (reference sequence). The J segment lost 4 bases and the V segment lost 6 bases, leaving 7 bases of the junction unmatched. The whole variable domain, remainder taken from reference TRBV19 and TRBJ2-5, is DGGITQSPKYLFRKEGQNVTLSCEQNLNHDAMYWYRQDPGQGLRLIYYSQIVNDFQKGDIAEGYSVSREKKESFPLTVTSAQKNPTAFYLCASRSRGRGETQYFGPGTRLLVL.

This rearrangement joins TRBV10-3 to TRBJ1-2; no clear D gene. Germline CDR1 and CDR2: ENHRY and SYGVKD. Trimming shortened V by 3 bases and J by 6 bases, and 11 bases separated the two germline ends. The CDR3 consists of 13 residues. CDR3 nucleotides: TGTGCCATCAGTGACAACATCCCCAATGGCTACACCTTC. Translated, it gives CAISDNIPNGYTF.

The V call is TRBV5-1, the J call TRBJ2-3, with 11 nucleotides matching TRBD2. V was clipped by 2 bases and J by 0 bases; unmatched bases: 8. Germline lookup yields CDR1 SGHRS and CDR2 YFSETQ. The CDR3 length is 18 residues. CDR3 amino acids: CASSFGGIAGGSTDTQYF. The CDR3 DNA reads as TGCGCCAGCAGCTTTGGAGGGATAGCGGGGGGGAGCACAGATACGCAGTATTTT.

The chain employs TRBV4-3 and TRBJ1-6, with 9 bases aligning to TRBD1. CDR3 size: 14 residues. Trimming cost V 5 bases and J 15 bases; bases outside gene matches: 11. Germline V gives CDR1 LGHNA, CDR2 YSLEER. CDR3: CASSGAWGQGVLHF. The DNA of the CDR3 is TGCGCCAGCAGCGGGGCTTGGGGACAGGGAGTCCTCCACTTT.